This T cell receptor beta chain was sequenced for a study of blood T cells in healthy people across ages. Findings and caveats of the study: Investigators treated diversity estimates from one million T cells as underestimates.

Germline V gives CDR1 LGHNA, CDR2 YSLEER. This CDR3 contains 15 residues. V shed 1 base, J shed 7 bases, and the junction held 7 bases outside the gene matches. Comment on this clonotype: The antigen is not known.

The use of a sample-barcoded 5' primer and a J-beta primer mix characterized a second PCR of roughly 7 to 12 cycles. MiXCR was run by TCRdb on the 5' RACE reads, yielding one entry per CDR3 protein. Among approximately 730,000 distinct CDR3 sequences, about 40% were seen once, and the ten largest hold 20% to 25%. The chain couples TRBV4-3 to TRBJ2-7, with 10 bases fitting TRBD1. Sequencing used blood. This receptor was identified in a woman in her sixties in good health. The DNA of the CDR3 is TGCGCCAGCAGCCAAGTAGACAGGGGGCGCTGGGAGCAGTACTTC. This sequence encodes CASSQVDRGRWEQYF.